This entry concerns a single T cell receptor beta chain. This sample stems from a study of CD8 T cells in Susac syndrome. An amount of RNA that ranged from about 0.45 to 1 ug was reverse transcribed with random hexamers. Each CDR3 protein is one row after TCRdb ran MiXCR on the immunoSEQ multiplex PCR reads. The repertoire consists of 130,000 or so distinct CDR3 sequences, with approximately 95% occurring once and the leading ten covering approximately 0.11%. The CDR3 length is 16 residues. With 3 bases clipped from V and 9 bases from J, the junction kept 13 bases outside the gene matches. Germline V lookup: CDR1 SGDLS, CDR2 YYNGEE.

This sequence was found in a human donor with multiple sclerosis. The chain carries TRBV9 and TRBJ2-1; 9 nucleotides align to TRBD2. The sequencing sample was made of CD4+ T cells from PBMCs. This CDR3 reads CASSATRGGLAGEQFF. CDR3 sequence (DNA): TGTGCCAGCAGCGCGACGAGGGGGGGACTAGCTGGTGAGCAGTTCTTC.